This T cell receptor (beta chain) was sequenced in a study of identical twins. Study results and limitations: Abundant beta clonotypes from cord blood had fewer insertions, unlike memory repertoires, which showed none.

This clonotype came up a few times. Its target is unknown. Germline CDR1 reads SGHTA; CDR2 reads FQGNSA. This CDR3 has 14 residues. Trimming took off 1 base at V and 5 bases at J, with 12 bases between the two ends. A universal primer site came from template switching; cDNA carried unique molecular identifiers. MiXCR, applied by TCRdb to the 5' RACE reads, yields one record per CDR3 protein. The sample carries about 190,000 distinct CDR3 sequences, around a sixth recorded once. The same specimen was also included in a second study, on T cells expressing NK-cell markers. That work contributes: The authors restricted sorting to alpha-beta TCR T cells with an anti-gamma-delta TCR antibody in several experiments. No clear determination of HCMV specificity was made for expanded NKG2C+ T cell clones.

V usage is TRBV7-2 and J usage is TRBJ2-7; possible D gene TRBD1, 5 bases. This TCR came from a young woman in good health. The sequenced material came from CD8+ T cells sorted from blood. The CDR3 loop reads CASSLGQIPHEQYF. The CDR3 nucleotides are TGTGCCAGCAGCTTAGGACAGATCCCCCACGAGCAGTACTTC.